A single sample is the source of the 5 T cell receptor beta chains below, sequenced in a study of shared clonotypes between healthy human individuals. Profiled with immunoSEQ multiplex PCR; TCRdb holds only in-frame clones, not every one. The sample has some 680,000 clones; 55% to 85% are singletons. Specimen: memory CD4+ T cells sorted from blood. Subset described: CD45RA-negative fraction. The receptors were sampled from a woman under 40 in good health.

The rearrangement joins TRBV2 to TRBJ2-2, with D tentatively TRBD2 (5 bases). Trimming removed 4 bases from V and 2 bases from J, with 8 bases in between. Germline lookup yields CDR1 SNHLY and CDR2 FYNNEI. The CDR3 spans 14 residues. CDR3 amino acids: CASSVGSNTGELFF. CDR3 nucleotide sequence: TGTGCCAGCAGTGTGGGGAGTAACACCGGGGAGCTGTTTTTT.

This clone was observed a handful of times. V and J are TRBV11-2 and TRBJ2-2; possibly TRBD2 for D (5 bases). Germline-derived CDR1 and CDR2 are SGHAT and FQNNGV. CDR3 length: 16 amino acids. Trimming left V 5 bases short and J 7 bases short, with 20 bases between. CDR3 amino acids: CASSPQWGSGDGELFF. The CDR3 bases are TGTGCCAGCAGCCCCCAGTGGGGTTCCGGGGACGGGGAGCTGTTTTTT. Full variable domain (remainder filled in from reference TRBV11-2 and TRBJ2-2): EAGVAQSPRYKIIEKRQSVAFWCNPISGHATLYWYQQILGQGPKLLIQFQNNGVVDDSQLPKDRFSAERLKGVDSTLKIQPAKLEDSAVYLCASSPQWGSGDGELFFGEGSRLTVL.

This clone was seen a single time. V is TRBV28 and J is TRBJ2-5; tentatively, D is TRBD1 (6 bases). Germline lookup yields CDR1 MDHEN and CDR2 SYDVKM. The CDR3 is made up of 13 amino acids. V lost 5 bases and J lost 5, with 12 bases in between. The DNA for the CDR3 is TGTGCCAGCAGTGTGGCAGGGGTTGAGACCCAGTACTTC. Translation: CASSVAGVETQYF.

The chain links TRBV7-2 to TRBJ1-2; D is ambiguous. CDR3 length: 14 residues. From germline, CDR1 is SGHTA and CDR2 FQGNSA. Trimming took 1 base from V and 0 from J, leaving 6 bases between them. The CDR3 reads CASSLDPANYGYTF. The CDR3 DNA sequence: TGTGCCAGCAGCTTAGATCCAGCTAACTATGGCTACACCTTC.

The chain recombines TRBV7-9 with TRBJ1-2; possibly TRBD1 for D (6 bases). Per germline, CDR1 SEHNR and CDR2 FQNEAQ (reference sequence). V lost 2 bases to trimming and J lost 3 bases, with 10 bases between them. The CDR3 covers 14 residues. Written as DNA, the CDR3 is TGTGCCAGCAGCTTACGAGGGGGGGACTATGGCTACACCTTC. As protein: CASSLRGGDYGYTF.